This T cell receptor (beta chain) derives from a study of shared clonotypes between healthy human individuals. Findings and limits, study-wide: Naive subsets generally exceeded memory subsets in estimated richness.

Germline assignment: CDR1 MNHEY and CDR2 SMNVEV (reference sequence). CDR3 length: 14 residues. V lost 1 base, J lost 7 bases, and 13 bases lay in between. None of the donors, who were healthy HIV-negative adults, had recently had acute infections or vaccinations. Subsets obtained from CD4+ cells comprised CD45RA+ naive and CD45RA-negative memory cells. Sequencing was performed with immunoSEQ multiplex PCR; in TCRdb, only in-frame clones are kept and a portion is missing. This table holds around 700,000 clones, over 65% found once. On this clone itself: Antigen unknown.

The V gene is TRBV27, the J gene TRBJ1-1; D perhaps matches TRBD1 (5 bases). Sequenced sample: memory CD4+ T cells sorted from blood. The subset denotes: CD45RA-negative fraction. The sequence was collected from a young woman in good health. The CDR3 reads CASSLLGRDDEAFF. The CDR3 nucleotides are TGTGCCAGCAGTTTATTGGGACGCGATGATGAAGCTTTCTTT.